The present T cell receptor (beta chain) was sequenced within a study of T cell responses to AZD1222 COVID-19 vaccine. Findings of the study overall: Sampling that yielded the repertoires occurred only after the peak T cell response. CD4 TCRs covered the whole spike, strongest at regions 160-218 and 743-854. The reported proportion of spike-specific TCRs targeting unmutated variant regions was nearly half.

This clone was seen only once. Its antigen is still unknown. Germline assignment: CDR1 LNHDA and CDR2 SQIVND (reference sequence). This CDR3 is 13 amino acids long. The V gene lost 5 bases and the J gene lost 8 bases, with 15 bases spanning the gap. Here immunoSEQ multiplex PCR was the method, and the copy in TCRdb shows in-frame clones only, minus some. The repertoire holds 120,000 or so clones, 88% seen once, with 18% in the top ten. This chain uses TRBV19 with TRBJ1-1; D might be TRBD1 (6 bases). The source of this sequence is an adult in good health. Specimen: peripheral blood, collected on day 0 of MenACWY control vaccination. The CDR3 nucleotides read TGTGCCAGTAGTCCCCCCCGGACAGAGGAAGCTTTCTTT. Its protein product is CASSPPRTEEAFF.